The 14 T cell receptor beta chains presented below share a single source sample, sequenced in a study of T cells in tuberculosis. Time point described: new active TB diagnosis, blood taken before or within 7 days of starting treatment. Only in-frame clones appear in the TCRdb table, and some are missing; sequencing was by immunoSEQ multiplex PCR. Counted here are around 30,000 clones, 86% occurring once; the ten biggest clones make up under 6.5%. Sequencing was performed on PBMCs, taken at tuberculosis diagnosis. The receptors were sampled from an adult with tuberculosis.

In this sample, this clone turned up a few times. V gene TRBV11-2 combines with J gene TRBJ2-7, with TRBD2 identical over 7 bases. Germline V CDR1 and CDR2: SGHAT, FQNNGV. The CDR3 spans 16 residues. The junction had 12 bases not matched to a gene; V was cut back by 5 bases and J by 2 bases. In nucleotides, the CDR3 is TGTGCCAGCAGCCGGGTGGGGCAGGCGGGGGCCTACGAGCAGTACTTC. It specifies CASSRVGQAGAYEQYF.

CDR3 coding DNA: TGCGCCAGCAGCTTGGAAGTAGGGAGGGAAGCAGATACGCAGTATTTT. Residues: CASSLEVGREADTQYF. The chain combines TRBV5-1 with TRBJ2-3; 7 positions agree with TRBD2. V was pared by 0 bases and J by 4 bases, with 8 bases of the junction left unmatched. The CDR3 totals 16 residues. Germline-derived CDR1 and CDR2 are SGHRS and YFSETQ.

The CDR3 bases are TGTGCCAGTAGTCCCCGGACAGGGCAAAACTACGAGCAGTACTTC. As protein: CASSPRTGQNYEQYF. The chain carries TRBV19 and TRBJ2-7; 8 bases are shared with TRBD1. The CDR3 extends over 15 amino acids. Germline trimming cut 5 bases from V and 3 bases from J; bases unmatched to any gene: 9. From germline, CDR1 is LNHDA and CDR2 SQIVND (reference sequence).

This rearrangement joins TRBV25-1 to TRBJ2-1; TRBD2 matches 9 bases. V shed 3 bases, J shed 6 bases, and the junction held 12 bases outside the gene matches. Looked up from germline, CDR1 is MGHDK and CDR2 is SYGVNS. The CDR3 contains 17 residues. The CDR3 nucleotides read TGTGCCAGCAGTGAGAACTCCGGGACTAGCATCGCCAATGAGCAGTTCTTC. Amino acid sequence: CASSENSGTSIANEQFF.

The rearrangement joins TRBV7-6 to TRBJ2-3; 11 nucleotides line up with TRBD2. The germline gives CDR1 SGHVS, CDR2 FNYEAQ. Trimming removed 1 base from V and 5 bases from J; junction bases left unmatched: 8. This CDR3 spans 17 amino acids. CDR3 region: CASSLEVAGGPRDTQYF. The CDR3 coding sequence is TGTGCCAGCAGCTTAGAGGTAGCGGGGGGGCCAAGAGATACGCAGTATTTT. The whole variable domain, remainder taken from reference TRBV7-6 and TRBJ2-3, is GAGVSQSPRYKVTKRGQDVALRCDPISGHVSLYWYRQALGQGPEFLTYFNYEAQQDKSGLPNDRFSAERPEGSISTLTIQRTEQRDSAMYRCASSLEVAGGPRDTQYFGPGTRLTVL.

The chain carries TRBV6-5 and TRBJ1-4; TRBD1 matches 10 bases. The CDR3 covers 15 residues. J lost 11 bases, V lost 5 bases, and 11 bases had no gene match. The germline V gene encodes CDR1 MNHEY and CDR2 SVGAGI. The CDR3 protein is CASSPPGQGMGKLFF. The CDR3 nucleotides are TGTGCCAGCAGTCCACCGGGACAGGGGATGGGCAAACTGTTTTTT.

The V and J genes are TRBV6-1 and TRBJ1-4, with TRBD1 identical over 7 bases. The CDR3 consists of 15 residues. Germline CDR1 is MNHNS and CDR2 is SASEGT. V gave up 2 bases and J gave up 4 bases; unmatched junction bases: 4. For the CDR3, the DNA is TGTGCCAGCAGTGAAACAGGGGCTCTTAATGAAAAACTGTTTTTT. Amino acid sequence: CASSETGALNEKLFF.

The rearrangement uses TRBV12-5 and TRBJ2-7; perhaps TRBD2 as D (5 bases). Trimming pared 3 bases from V and 5 bases from J, leaving 11 bases between. The CDR3 sequence is 13 residues long. Germline V gene sequence: CDR1 LGHNT, CDR2 FRNRAP. In DNA form, the CDR3 reads TGTGCTAGTGGTTTCGGGAAACACGACGAGCAGTACTTC. The encoded protein is CASGFGKHDEQYF.

V and J are TRBV4-1 and TRBJ2-2; maybe TRBD2 (5 bases). Germline values: CDR1 MGHRA, CDR2 YSYEKL. This CDR3 contains 15 residues. Trimming left V 1 base short and J 4 bases short, with 10 bases between. This chain's CDR3 is CASSQGPRGTGELFF. The CDR3, as DNA: TGCGCCAGCAGCCAAGGACCCCGGGGCACCGGGGAGCTGTTTTTT.

The V and J genes are TRBV12-5 and TRBJ1-1; TRBD1 aligns across 8 bases. This CDR3 is 15 amino acids long. The ends lost 5 bases at V and 4 bases at J; junction bases unmatched: 9. Germline V gene sequence: CDR1 LGHNT, CDR2 FRNRAP. This CDR3 is CASGPWTGKGTEAFF. The CDR3 DNA follows: TGTGCTAGTGGTCCATGGACAGGGAAGGGCACTGAAGCTTTCTTT.

This clone was recorded once. The rearrangement uses TRBV27 and TRBJ1-2, with a tentative D call TRBD1 (6 bases). The germline V gene encodes CDR1 MNHEY and CDR2 SMNVEV (reference sequence). The CDR3 totals 13 residues. With 2 bases removed from V and 8 bases from J, the gap between germline ends came to 12 bases. CDR3 nucleotides: TGTGCCAGCAGTTTAACAGGGATTCGGGGCTACACCTTC. Encoded protein: CASSLTGIRGYTF.

The genes are TRBV29-1 and TRBJ2-7, with 9 bases lining up with TRBD1. Trimming took 3 bases from V and 12 from J; bases not matched to a gene: 9. Germline V gives CDR1 SQVTM, CDR2 ANQGSEA. The CDR3 length is 12 residues. The CDR3 bases are TGCAGCGTTGAGTCGGGACAGGGAAGGTCGTACTTC. It specifies CSVESGQGRSYF.

In its sample, this clone was seen once. The chain employs TRBV2 and TRBJ2-5; the D gene is possibly TRBD2 (5 bases). This CDR3 is 15 amino acids long. V lost 6 bases and J lost 2, with 16 bases in between. CDR1 and CDR2 (germline): SNHLY, FYNNEI. The chain's CDR3 is CASSDTVGGQETQYF. The CDR3, as DNA: TGTGCCAGCAGCGATACGGTGGGCGGGCAAGAGACCCAGTACTTC.

This chain joins TRBV29-1 and TRBJ2-5; 8 nucleotides align to TRBD1. The CDR3 has 12 residues. With 6 bases clipped from V and 6 bases from J, the junction kept 6 bases outside the gene matches. The germline CDR1 and CDR2 sequences are SQVTM and ANQGSEA. The CDR3 sequence is CSVATGVQTQYF. The CDR3 DNA follows: TGCAGCGTGGCGACAGGGGTACAGACCCAGTACTTC.